These 9 T cell receptor beta chains originate from one sample sequenced in a study of control samples from healthy donors and cancer patients. Assay: immunoSEQ multiplex PCR; the TCRdb copy retains only in-frame clones and omits some. The sample contains 75,000 to 90,000 clones, about 83% of which appear only once. Sequencing input: blood. Every receptor here comes from a middle-aged woman in good health.

The chain carries TRBV14 and TRBJ2-7; D may be TRBD1 (5 bases). The length of the CDR3 is 13 residues. Germline V gives CDR1 SGHDN, CDR2 FVKESK. V lost 8 bases and J 0 bases, leaving 11 bases between the germline ends. The CDR3 reads CASADIPSYEQYF. CDR3 bases: TGTGCCAGCGCGGACATACCCTCCTACGAGCAGTACTTC.

The chain links TRBV6-2 or TRBV6-3 to TRBJ1-2, with D possibly being TRBD1 (5 bases). The CDR3 sequence is 16 residues long. The V gene's germline CDR1 is MNHEY and CDR2 SVGEGT. The germline V and J ends were trimmed by 1 base and 1 base, with 13 bases remaining between them. The chain's CDR3 is CASSYWGRALNYGYTF. DNA of the CDR3: TGTGCCAGCAGTTACTGGGGCAGGGCCCTTAACTATGGCTACACCTTC.

The V call is TRBV18, the J call TRBJ1-2; D gene ambiguous. Trimming stripped 2 bases from V and 0 bases from J, with 13 bases between. Germline-derived CDR1 and CDR2 are KGHSH and LQKENI. The CDR3 sequence is 16 residues long. The CDR3 bases are TGTGCCAGCTCACCATCGAGAGGTCCGGCTAACTATGGCTACACCTTC. It is translated as CASSPSRGPANYGYTF. Variable domain in full (rest from reference TRBV18 and TRBJ1-2): NAGVMQNPRHLVRRRGQEARLRCSPMKGHSHVYWYRQLPEEGLKFMVYLQKENIIDESGMPKERFSAEFPKEGPSILRIQQVVRGDSAAYFCASSPSRGPANYGYTFGSGTRLTVV.

The J gene is TRBJ1-3, the V gene TRBV24-1; D is ambiguous. The germline V and J ends were trimmed by 5 bases and 2 bases, with 6 bases remaining between them. CDR1 is KGHDR, CDR2 SFDVKD, per germline. The CDR3 spans 13 residues. This chain's CDR3 is CATSGSAGNTIYF. CDR3 DNA sequence: TGTGCCACCAGTGGGTCGGCTGGAAACACCATATATTTT.

The chain uses TRBV9 and TRBJ1-2; D remains ambiguous. The germline V gene has CDR1 SGDLS and CDR2 YYNGEE. CDR3 length equals 15 residues. Trimming took off 0 bases at V and 0 bases at J, with 9 bases between the two ends. CDR3 in amino acids: CASSVGNRANYGYTF. CDR3 coding DNA: TGTGCCAGCAGCGTAGGGAACAGAGCTAACTATGGCTACACCTTC.

V usage is TRBV5-1 and J usage is TRBJ2-3; maybe TRBD1 (6 bases). The germline V gene has CDR1 SGHRS and CDR2 YFSETQ. Trimming removed 2 bases from V and 5 bases from J, with 15 bases in between. This CDR3 comprises 15 residues. The CDR3 protein is CASSFGGQNRDTQYF. In DNA, the CDR3 is TGCGCCAGCAGCTTCGGAGGACAGAACCGAGATACGCAGTATTTT.

The chain links TRBV13 to TRBJ1-2, with a tentative D call TRBD1 (5 bases). CDR3 length equals 13 residues. V was cut by 3 bases and J by 2 bases, with 7 bases left in between. CDR1 is PRHDT and CDR2 is FYEKMQ in the germline V gene (reference sequence). As DNA, the CDR3 is TGTGCCAGCAGCTTGAACAGGAACTATGGCTACACCTTC. Residues: CASSLNRNYGYTF.

The genes are TRBV19 and TRBJ1-5, with unresolved D. Per the germline V gene, CDR1 is LNHDA and CDR2 is SQIVND (reference sequence). The ends were cut back, 7 bases at V and 7 bases at J, with 14 bases in the middle. This CDR3 has 13 amino acids. CDR3 sequence (DNA): TGTGCCAGTATGGGCGGGGTGTCACAGCCCCAGCATTTT. Protein: CASMGGVSQPQHF.

This clone occurred once. This chain links TRBV30 with TRBJ1-1; D perhaps matches TRBD1 (6 bases). This CDR3 contains 14 residues. Germline lookup yields CDR1 GTSNPN and CDR2 SVGIG (reference sequence). Trimming stripped 2 bases from V and 3 bases from J, with 13 bases between. CDR3 region: CAWSSIGGYTEAFF. Here the CDR3 DNA reads TGTGCCTGGAGTTCAATAGGGGGTTACACTGAAGCTTTCTTT.